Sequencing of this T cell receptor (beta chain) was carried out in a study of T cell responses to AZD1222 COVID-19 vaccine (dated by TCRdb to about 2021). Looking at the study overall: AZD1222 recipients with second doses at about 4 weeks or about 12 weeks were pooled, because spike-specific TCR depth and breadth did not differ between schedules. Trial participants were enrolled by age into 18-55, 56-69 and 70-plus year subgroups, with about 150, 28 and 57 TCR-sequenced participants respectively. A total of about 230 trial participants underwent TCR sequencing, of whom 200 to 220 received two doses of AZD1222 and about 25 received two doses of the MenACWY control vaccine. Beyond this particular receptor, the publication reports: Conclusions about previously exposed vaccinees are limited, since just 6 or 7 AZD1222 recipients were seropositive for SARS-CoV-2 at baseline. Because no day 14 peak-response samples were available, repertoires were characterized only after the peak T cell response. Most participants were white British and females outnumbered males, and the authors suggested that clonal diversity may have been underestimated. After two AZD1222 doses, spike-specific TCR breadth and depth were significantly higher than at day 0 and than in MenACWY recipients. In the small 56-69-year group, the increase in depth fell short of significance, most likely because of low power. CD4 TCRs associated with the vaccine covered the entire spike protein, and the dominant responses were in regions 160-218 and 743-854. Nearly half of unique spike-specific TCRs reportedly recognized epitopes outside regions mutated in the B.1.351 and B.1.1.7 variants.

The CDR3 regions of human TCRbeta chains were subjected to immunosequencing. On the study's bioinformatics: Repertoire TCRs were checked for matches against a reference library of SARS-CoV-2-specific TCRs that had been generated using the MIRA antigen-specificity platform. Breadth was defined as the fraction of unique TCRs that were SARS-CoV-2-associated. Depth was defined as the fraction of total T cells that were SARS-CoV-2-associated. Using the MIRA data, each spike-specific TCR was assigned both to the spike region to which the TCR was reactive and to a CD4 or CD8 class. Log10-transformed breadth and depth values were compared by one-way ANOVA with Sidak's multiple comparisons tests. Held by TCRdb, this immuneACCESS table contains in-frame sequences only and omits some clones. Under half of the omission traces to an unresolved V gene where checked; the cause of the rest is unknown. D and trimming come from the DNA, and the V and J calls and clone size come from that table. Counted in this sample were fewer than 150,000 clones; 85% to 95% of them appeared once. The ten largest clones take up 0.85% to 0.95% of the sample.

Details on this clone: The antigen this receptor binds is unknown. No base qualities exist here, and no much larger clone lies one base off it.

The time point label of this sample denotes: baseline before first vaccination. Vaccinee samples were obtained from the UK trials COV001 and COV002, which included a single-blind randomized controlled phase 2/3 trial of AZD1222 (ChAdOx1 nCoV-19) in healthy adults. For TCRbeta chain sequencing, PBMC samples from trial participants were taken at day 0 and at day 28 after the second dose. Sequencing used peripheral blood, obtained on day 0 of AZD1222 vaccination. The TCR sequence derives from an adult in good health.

Here the CDR3 is given as CASSSGTRKETQYF. The base sequence is TGTGCCAGCAGCTCGGGGACCAGAAAAGAGACCCAGTACTTC. In this chain, TRBV5-4 is recombined with TRBJ2-5, with the D call tentatively TRBD1 or TRBD2, each fitting 5 bases. The CDR3 runs 14 residues from the cysteine to the phenylalanine. The sequence is cut down to CDR3 DNA, 42 bases in frame from base 1. V is clipped by 3 bases and J by 3 bases, and the sequence between their germline boundaries is 12 bases long. From the germline V gene (reference sequence), CDR1 is SGHNT and CDR2 is YYREEE.